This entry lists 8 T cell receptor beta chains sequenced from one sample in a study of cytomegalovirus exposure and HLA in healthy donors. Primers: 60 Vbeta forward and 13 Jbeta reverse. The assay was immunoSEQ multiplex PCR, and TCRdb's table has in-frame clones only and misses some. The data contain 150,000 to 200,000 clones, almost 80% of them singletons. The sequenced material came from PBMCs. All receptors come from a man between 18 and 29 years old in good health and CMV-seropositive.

CDR3 bases: TGTGCCAGCTCACCCTTTCAGGGGTCTATATATCCAGATACGCAGTATTTT. Protein product: CASSPFQGSIYPDTQYF. The V call is TRBV18, the J call TRBJ2-3, with D possibly matching TRBD1 (6 bases). V lost 3 bases to trimming and J lost 4 bases, with 20 bases between them. Per germline, CDR1 KGHSH and CDR2 LQKENI. The CDR3 is 17 residues long.

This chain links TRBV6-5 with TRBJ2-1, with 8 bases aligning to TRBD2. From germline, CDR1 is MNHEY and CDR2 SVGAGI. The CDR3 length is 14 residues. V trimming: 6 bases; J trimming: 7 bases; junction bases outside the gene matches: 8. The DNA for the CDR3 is TGTGCCAGCAGCAACGGGAGGGCGGGGAATGAGCAGTTCTTC. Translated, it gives CASSNGRAGNEQFF.

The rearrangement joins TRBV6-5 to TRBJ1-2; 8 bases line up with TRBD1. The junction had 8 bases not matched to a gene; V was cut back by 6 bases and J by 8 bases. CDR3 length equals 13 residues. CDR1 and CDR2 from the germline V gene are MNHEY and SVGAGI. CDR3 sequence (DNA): TGTGCCAGCAGGCGGGGACAGGCGGAAGGCTACACCTTC. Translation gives CASRRGQAEGYTF.

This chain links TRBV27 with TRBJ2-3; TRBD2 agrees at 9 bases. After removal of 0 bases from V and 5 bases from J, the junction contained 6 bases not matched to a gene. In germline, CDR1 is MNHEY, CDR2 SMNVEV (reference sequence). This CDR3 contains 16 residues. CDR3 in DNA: TGTGCCAGCAGTTTATCGAGCGGGGGGTGGGAAGATACGCAGTATTTT. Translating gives CASSLSSGGWEDTQYF.

CDR3 bases: TGTGCCAGCAGCCCGATCCGAGTTTGGGGAGGCAGCACAGATACGCAGTATTTT. Translating gives CASSPIRVWGGSTDTQYF. J is TRBJ2-3 and V is TRBV7-2, with TRBD2 as a possible D gene (6 bases). Per the germline V gene, CDR1 is SGHTA and CDR2 is FQGNSA. Trimming shortened V by 5 bases and J by 0 bases, and 21 bases separated the two germline ends. This CDR3 spans 18 amino acids.

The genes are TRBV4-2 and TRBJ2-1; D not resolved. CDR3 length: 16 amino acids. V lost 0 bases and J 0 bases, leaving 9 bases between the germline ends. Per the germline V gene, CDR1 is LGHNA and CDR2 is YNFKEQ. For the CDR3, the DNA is TGTGCCAGCAGCCAAGAGTACCGGAGCTCCTACAATGAGCAGTTCTTC. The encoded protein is CASSQEYRSSYNEQFF.

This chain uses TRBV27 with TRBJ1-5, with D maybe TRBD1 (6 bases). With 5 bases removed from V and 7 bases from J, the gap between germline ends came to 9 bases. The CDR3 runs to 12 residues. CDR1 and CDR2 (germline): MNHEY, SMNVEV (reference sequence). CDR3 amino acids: CASSPRGQPQHF. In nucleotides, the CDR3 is TGTGCCAGCAGTCCGAGGGGGCAGCCCCAGCATTTT.

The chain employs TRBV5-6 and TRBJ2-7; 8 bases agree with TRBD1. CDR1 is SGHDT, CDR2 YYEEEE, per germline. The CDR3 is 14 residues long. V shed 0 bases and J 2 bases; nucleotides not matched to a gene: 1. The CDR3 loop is CASSLVGQAYEQYF. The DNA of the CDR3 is TGTGCCAGCAGCTTGGTGGGACAGGCCTACGAGCAGTACTTC. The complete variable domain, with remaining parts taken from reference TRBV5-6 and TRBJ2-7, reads DAGVTQSPTHLIKTRGQQVTLRCSPKSGHDTVSWYQQALGQGPQFIFQYYEEEERQRGNFPDRFSGHQFPNYSSELNVNALLLGDSALYLCASSLVGQAYEQYFGPGTRLTVT.